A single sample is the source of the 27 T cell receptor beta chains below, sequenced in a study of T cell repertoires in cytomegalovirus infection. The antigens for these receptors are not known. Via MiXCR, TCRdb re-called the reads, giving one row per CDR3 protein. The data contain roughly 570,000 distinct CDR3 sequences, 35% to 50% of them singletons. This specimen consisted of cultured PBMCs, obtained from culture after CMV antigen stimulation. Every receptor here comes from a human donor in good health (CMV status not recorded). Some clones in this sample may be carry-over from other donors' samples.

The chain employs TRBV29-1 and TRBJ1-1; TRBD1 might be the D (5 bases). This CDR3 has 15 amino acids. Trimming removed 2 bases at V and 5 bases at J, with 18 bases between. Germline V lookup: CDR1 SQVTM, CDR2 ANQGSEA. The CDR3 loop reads CSVEKRVRGTTEAFF. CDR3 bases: TGCAGCGTTGAAAAGCGGGTCCGGGGGACGACTGAAGCTTTCTTT.

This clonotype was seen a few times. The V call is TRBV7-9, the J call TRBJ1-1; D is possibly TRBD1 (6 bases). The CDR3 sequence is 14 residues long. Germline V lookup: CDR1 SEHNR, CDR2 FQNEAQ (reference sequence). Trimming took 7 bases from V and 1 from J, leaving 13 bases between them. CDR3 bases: TGTGCCAGCATCCAGGGGTGGGGGAACACTGAAGCTTTCTTT. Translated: CASIQGWGNTEAFF. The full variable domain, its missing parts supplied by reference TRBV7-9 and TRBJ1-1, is DTGVSQNPRHKITKRGQNVTFRCDPISEHNRLYWYRQTLGQGPEFLTYFQNEAQLEKSRLLSDRFSAERPKGSFSTLEIQRTEQGDSAMYLCASIQGWGNTEAFFGQGTRLTVV.

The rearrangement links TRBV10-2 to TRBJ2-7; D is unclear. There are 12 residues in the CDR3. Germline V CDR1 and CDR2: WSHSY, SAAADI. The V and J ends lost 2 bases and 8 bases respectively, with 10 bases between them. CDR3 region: CASSERSLKQYF. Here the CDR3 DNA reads TGCGCCAGCAGTGAGCGGTCTTTAAAGCAGTACTTC.

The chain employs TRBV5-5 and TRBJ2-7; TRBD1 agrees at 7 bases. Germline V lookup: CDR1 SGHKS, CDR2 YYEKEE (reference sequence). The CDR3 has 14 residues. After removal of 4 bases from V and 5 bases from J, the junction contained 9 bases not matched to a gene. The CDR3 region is CASSPGQAHHEQYF. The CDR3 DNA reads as TGTGCCAGCAGCCCCGGACAGGCCCACCACGAGCAGTACTTC. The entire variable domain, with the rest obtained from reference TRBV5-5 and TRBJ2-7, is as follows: DAGVTQSPTHLIKTRGQQVTLRCSPISGHKSVSWYQQVLGQGPQFIFQYYEKEERGRGNFPDRFSARQFPNYSSELNVNALLLGDSALYLCASSPGQAHHEQYFGPGTRLTVT.

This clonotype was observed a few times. CDR3 coding DNA: TGTGCCAGCAGCCAGGGGGACAGGGGGCCGGGTAAGCCCCAGCATTTT. Residues: CASSQGDRGPGKPQHF. The genes are TRBV4-2 and TRBJ1-5, with TRBD1 matching 12 bases. The germline CDR1 and CDR2 sequences are LGHNA and YNFKEQ. V lost 3 bases to trimming and J lost 8 bases; unmatched junction nucleotides: 8. The CDR3 length is 16 residues.

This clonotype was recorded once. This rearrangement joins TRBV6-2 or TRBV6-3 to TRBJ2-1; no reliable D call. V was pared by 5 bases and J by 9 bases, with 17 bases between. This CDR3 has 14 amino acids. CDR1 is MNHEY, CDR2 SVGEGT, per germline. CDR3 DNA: TGTGCCAGCAGTCTAACTGGACCACCCGGTGAGCAGTTCTTC. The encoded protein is CASSLTGPPGEQFF.

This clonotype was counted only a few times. DNA for the CDR3: TGTGCCAGCAGTTTGCTAGCGGGAGGGGGAGAGACCCAGTACTTC. Amino acid sequence: CASSLLAGGGETQYF. V is TRBV12-3 or TRBV12-4 and J is TRBJ2-5, with 12 bases aligning to TRBD2. CDR3 length equals 15 residues. V dropped 3 bases and J dropped 4; count of bases not matched to a gene: 3.

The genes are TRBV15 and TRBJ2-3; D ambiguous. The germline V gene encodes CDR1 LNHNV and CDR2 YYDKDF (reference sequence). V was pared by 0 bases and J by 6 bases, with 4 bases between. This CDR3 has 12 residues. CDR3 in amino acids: CATSREWDTQYF. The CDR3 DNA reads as TGTGCCACCAGCAGAGAATGGGATACGCAGTATTTT.

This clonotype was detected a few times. This chain's CDR3 is CASSYSGGGSGYTF. The CDR3 DNA reads as TGTGCCAGCAGTTACTCGGGGGGGGGCTCCGGCTACACCTTC. The chain employs TRBV6-6 and TRBJ1-2, with D possibly being TRBD1 (6 bases). Germline V lookup: CDR1 MNHNY, CDR2 SVGAGI (reference sequence). V was cut by 0 bases and J by 8 bases, with 13 bases left in between. This CDR3 contains 14 residues.

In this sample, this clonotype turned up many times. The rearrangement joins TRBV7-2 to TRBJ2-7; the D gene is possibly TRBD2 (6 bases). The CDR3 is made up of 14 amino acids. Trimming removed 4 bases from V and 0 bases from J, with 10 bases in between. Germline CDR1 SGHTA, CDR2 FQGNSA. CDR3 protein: CASSSLASSYEQYF. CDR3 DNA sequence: TGTGCCAGCAGCTCTCTAGCGAGCTCCTACGAGCAGTACTTC.

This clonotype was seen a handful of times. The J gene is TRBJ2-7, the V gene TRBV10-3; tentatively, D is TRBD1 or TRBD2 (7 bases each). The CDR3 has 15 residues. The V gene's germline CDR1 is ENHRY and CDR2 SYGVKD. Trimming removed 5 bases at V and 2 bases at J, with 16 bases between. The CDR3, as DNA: TGTGCCATCAGTCCCCGACAGGGAGGGACCTACGAGCAGTACTTC. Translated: CAISPRQGGTYEQYF.

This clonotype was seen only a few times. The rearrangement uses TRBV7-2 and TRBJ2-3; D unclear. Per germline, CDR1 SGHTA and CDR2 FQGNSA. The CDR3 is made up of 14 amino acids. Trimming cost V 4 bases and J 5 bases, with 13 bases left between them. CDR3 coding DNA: TGTGCCAGCAGCTCAAATACCCTCCAAGATACGCAGTATTTT. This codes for CASSSNTLQDTQYF. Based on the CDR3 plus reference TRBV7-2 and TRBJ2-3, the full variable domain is GAGVSQSPSNKVTEKGKDVELRCDPISGHTALYWYRQSLGQGLEFLIYFQGNSAPDKSGLPSDRFSAERTGGSVSTLTIQRTQQEDSAVYLCASSSNTLQDTQYFGPGTRLTVL.

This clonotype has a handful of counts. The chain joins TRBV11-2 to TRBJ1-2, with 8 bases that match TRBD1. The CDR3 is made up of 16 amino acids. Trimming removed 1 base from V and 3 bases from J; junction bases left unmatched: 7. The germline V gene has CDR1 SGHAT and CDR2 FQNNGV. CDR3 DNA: TGTGCCAGCAGCTTAGTCGGACAGGGCGGCTACTATGGCTACACCTTC. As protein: CASSLVGQGGYYGYTF. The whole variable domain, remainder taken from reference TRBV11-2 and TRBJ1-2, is EAGVAQSPRYKIIEKRQSVAFWCNPISGHATLYWYQQILGQGPKLLIQFQNNGVVDDSQLPKDRFSAERLKGVDSTLKIQPAKLEDSAVYLCASSLVGQGGYYGYTFGSGTRLTVV.

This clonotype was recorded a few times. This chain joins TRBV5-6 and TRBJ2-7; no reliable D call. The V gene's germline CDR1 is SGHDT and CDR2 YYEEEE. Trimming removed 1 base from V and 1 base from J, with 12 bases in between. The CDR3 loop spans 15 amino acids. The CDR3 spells CASSLTTTKSYEQYF. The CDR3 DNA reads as TGTGCCAGCAGCTTGACTACGACGAAGTCCTACGAGCAGTACTTC. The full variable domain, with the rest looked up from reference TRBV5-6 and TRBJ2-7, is DAGVTQSPTHLIKTRGQQVTLRCSPKSGHDTVSWYQQALGQGPQFIFQYYEEEERQRGNFPDRFSGHQFPNYSSELNVNALLLGDSALYLCASSLTTTKSYEQYFGPGTRLTVT.

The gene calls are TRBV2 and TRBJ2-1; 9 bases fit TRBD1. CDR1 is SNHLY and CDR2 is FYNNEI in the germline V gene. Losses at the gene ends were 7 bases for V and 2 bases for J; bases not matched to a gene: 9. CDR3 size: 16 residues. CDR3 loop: CASTQKGDRAYNEQFF. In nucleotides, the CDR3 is TGTGCCAGCACCCAGAAGGGGGACAGGGCCTACAATGAGCAGTTCTTC.

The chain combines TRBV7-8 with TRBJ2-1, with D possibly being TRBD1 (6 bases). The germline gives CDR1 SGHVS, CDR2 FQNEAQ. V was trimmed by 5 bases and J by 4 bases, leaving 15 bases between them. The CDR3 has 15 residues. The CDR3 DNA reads TGTGCCAGCAGCCCAGTAGGGGGTACGTACAATGAGCAGTTCTTC. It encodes CASSPVGGTYNEQFF.

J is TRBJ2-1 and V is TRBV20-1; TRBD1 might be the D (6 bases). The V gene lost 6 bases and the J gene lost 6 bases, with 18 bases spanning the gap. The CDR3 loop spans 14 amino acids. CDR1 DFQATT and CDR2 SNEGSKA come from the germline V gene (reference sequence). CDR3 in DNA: TGCAGTGCGCCAGACAGGACCCTTTTCAATGAGCAGTTCTTC. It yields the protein CSAPDRTLFNEQFF.

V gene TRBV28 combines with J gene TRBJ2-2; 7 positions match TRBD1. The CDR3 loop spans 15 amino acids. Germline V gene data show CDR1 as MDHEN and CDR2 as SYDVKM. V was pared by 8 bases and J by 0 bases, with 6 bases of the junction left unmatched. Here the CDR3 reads CASQGQSANTGELFF. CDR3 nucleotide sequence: TGTGCCAGCCAGGGACAGTCCGCGAACACCGGGGAGCTGTTTTTT. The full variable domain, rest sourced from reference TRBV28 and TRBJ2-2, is DVKVTQSSRYLVKRTGEKVFLECVQDMDHENMFWYRQDPGLGLRLIYFSYDVKMKEKGDIPEGYSVSREKKERFSLILESASTNQTSMYLCASQGQSANTGELFFGEGSRLTVL.

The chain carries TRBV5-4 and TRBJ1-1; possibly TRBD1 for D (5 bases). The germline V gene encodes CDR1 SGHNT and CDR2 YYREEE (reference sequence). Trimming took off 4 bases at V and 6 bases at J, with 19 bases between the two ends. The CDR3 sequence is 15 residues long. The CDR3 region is CASSNLRDPNAEAFF. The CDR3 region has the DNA TGTGCCAGCAGCAACCTACGGGACCCCAACGCTGAAGCTTTCTTT.

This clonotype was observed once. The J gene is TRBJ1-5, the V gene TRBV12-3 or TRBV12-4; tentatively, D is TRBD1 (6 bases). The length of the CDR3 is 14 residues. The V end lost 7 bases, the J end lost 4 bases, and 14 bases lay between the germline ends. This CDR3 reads CASTPGTMNQPQHF. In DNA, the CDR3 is TGTGCCAGCACCCCCGGGACAATGAATCAGCCCCAGCATTTT.

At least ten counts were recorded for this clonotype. This CDR3 is CASSLAYTDTQYF. Written as DNA, the CDR3 is TGTGCCAGCAGCTTAGCGTACACAGATACGCAGTATTTT. V is TRBV7-2 and J is TRBJ2-3, with no clear D. Germline V gene data show CDR1 as SGHTA and CDR2 as FQGNSA. The CDR3 has 13 residues. V lost 0 bases and J 2 bases, leaving 3 bases between the germline ends.

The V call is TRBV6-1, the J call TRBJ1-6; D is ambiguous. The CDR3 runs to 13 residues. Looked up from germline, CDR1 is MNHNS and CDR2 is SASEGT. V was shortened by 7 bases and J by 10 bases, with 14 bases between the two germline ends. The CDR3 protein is CASTVGAGSPLHF. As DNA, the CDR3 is TGTGCCAGCACGGTGGGAGCTGGATCACCCCTCCACTTT.

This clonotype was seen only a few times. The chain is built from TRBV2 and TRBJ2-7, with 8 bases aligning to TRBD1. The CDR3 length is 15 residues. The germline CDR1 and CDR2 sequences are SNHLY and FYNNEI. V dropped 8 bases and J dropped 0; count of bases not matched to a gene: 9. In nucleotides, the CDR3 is TGTGCCAGCGTATTCTGGACAGGGACCTCCTACGAGCAGTACTTC. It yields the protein CASVFWTGTSYEQYF.

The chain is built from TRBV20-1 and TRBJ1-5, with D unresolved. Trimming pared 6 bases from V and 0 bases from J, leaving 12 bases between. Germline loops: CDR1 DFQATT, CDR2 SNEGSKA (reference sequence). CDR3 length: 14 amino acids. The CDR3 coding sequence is TGCAGTGCCGCGACTGGCCTTAGCAATCAGCCCCAGCATTTT. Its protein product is CSAATGLSNQPQHF.

CDR3 DNA sequence: TGTGCCAGCAGCCCAGGGCAGGGGATAGATACGCAGTATTTT. Translating it yields CASSPGQGIDTQYF. The chain uses TRBV7-9 and TRBJ2-3; D might be TRBD1 (6 bases). The V and J ends lost 5 bases and 5 bases respectively, with 14 bases between them. Germline assignment: CDR1 SEHNR and CDR2 FQNEAQ (reference sequence). The CDR3 consists of 14 residues.

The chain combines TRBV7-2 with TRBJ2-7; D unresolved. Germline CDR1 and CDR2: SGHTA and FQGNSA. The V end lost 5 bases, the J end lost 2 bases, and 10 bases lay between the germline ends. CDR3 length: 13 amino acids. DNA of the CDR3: TGTGCCAGCAGCCTGACTCGGCCCTACGAGCAGTACTTC. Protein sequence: CASSLTRPYEQYF.

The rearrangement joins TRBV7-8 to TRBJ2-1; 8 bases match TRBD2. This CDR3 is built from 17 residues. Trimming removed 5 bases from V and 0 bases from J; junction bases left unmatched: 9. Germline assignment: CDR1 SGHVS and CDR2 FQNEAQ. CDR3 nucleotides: TGTGCCAGCAGCAGGTACTCGGGACTAGGCTCCTACAATGAGCAGTTCTTC. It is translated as CASSRYSGLGSYNEQFF.